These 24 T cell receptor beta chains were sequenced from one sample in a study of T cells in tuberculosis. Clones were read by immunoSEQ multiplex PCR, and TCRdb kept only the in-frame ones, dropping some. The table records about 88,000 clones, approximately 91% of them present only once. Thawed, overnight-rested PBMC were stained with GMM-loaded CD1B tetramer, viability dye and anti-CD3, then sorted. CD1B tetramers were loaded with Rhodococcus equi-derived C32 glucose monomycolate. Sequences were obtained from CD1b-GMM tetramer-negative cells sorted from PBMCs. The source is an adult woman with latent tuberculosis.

CDR3 in amino acids: CASSFHRAANYGYTF. DNA of the CDR3: TGTGCCAGCAGCTTCCACAGGGCGGCGAACTATGGCTACACCTTC. The V and J genes are TRBV7-8 and TRBJ1-2, with a possible D match to TRBD1 (6 bases). The CDR3 has 15 amino acids. CDR1 and CDR2 from the germline V gene are SGHVS and FQNEAQ. Trimming removed 3 bases at V and 2 bases at J, with 13 bases between.

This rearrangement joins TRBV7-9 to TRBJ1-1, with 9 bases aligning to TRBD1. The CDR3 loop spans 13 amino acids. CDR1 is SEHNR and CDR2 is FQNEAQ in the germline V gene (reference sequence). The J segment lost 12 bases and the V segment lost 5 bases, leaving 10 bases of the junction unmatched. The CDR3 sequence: CASSLSRDRVTFF. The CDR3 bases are TGTGCCAGCAGCCTGAGCCGGGACAGGGTGACTTTCTTT.

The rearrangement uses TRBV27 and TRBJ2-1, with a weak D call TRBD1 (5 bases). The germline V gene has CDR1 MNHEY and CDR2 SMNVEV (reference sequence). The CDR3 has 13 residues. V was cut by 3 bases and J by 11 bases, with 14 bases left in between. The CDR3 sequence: CASSFGREGQQFF. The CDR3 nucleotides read TGTGCCAGCAGTTTCGGCAGGGAAGGTCAGCAGTTCTTC.

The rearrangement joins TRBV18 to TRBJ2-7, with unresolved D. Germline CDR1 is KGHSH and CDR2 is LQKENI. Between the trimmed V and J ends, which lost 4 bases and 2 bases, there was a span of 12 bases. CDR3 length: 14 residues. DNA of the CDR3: TGTGCCAGCTCACTCTCCAACAGACCCTACGAGCAGTACGTC. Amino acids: CASSLSNRPYEQYV.

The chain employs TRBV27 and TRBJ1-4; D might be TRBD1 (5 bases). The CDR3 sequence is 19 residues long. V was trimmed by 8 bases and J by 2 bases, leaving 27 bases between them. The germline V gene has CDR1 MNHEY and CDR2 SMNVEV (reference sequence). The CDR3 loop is CASGAGPARLFLTNEKLFF. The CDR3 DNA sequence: TGTGCCAGCGGGGCAGGGCCCGCCCGGTTGTTTCTCACTAATGAAAAACTGTTTTTT.

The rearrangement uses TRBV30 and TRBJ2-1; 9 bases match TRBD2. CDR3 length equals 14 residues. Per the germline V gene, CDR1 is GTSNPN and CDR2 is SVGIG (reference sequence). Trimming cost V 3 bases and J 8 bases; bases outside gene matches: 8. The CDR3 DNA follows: TGTGCCTGGAGGTTTGCGGGGGGGCCCGATGAGCAGTTCTTC. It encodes CAWRFAGGPDEQFF.

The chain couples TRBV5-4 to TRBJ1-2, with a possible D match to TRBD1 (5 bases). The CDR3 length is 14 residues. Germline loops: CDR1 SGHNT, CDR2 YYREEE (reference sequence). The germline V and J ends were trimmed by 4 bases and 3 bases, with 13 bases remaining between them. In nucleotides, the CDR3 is TGTGCCAGCAGCCCCAAGGCGACAGACTATGGCTACACCTTC. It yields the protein CASSPKATDYGYTF.

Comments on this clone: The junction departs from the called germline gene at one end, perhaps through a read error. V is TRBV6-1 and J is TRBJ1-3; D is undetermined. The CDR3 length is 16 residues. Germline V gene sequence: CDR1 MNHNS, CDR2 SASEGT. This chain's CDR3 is CASIERFAGTGNTIYF. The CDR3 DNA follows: TGTGCCAGCATTGAAAGGTTTGCGGGGACTGGAAACACCATATATTTT.

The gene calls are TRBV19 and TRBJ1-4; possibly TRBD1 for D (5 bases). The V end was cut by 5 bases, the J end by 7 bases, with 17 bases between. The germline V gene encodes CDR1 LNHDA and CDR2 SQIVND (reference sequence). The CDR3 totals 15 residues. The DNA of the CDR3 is TGTGCCAGTAGTTTCCGCCGGGACGGGGGTGAAAAACTGTTTTTT. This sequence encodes CASSFRRDGGEKLFF.

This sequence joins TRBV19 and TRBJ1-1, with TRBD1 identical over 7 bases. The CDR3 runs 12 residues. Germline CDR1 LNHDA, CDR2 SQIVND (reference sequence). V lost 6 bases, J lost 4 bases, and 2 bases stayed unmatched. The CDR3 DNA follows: TGTGCCAGTAGGACAGGGTCCACTGAAGCTTTCTTT. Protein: CASRTGSTEAFF. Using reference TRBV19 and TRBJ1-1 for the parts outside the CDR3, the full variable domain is DGGITQSPKYLFRKEGQNVTLSCEQNLNHDAMYWYRQDPGQGLRLIYYSQIVNDFQKGDIAEGYSVSREKKESFPLTVTSAQKNPTAFYLCASRTGSTEAFFGQGTRLTVV.

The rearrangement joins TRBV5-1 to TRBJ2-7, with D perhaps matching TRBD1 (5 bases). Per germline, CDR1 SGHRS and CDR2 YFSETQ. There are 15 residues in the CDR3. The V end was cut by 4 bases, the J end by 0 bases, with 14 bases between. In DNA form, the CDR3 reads TGCGCCAGCAGCCCGCCAGGGTGGAGCTCCTACGAGCAGTACTTC. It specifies CASSPPGWSSYEQYF.

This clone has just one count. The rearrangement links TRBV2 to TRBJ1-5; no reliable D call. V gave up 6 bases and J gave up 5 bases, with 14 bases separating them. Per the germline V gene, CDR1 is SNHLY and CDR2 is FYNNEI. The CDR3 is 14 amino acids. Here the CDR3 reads CASSENRNDQPQHF. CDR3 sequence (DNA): TGTGCCAGCAGCGAAAACAGAAATGATCAGCCCCAGCATTTT.

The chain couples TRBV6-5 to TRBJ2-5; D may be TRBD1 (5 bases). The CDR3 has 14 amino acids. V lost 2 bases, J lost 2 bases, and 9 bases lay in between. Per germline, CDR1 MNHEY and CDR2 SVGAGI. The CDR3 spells CASSYGQGQETQYF. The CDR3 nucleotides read TGTGCCAGCAGTTACGGGCAGGGTCAAGAGACCCAGTACTTC.

The CDR3 nucleotides read TGCGCCAGCAGCCAAGATAGCACCGGGGAGCTGTTTTTT. Amino acids: CASSQDSTGELFF. This chain uses TRBV4-1 with TRBJ2-2; D remains unclear. This CDR3 spans 13 amino acids. Germline V gene lookup returns CDR1 MGHRA and CDR2 YSYEKL. Trimming pared 0 bases from V and 4 bases from J, leaving 3 bases between.

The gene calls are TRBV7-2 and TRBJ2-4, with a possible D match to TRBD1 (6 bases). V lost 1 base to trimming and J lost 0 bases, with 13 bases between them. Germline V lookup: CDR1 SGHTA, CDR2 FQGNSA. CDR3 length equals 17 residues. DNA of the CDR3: TGTGCCAGCAGCTTAGTCCTGGGGGCCTTAGCCAAAAACATTCAGTACTTC. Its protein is CASSLVLGALAKNIQYF.

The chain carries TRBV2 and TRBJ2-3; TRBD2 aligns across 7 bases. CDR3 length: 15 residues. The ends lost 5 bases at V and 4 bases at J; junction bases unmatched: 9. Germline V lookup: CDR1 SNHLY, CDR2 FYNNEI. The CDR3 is CASSRGETIPDTQYF. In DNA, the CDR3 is TGTGCCAGCAGTCGGGGGGAAACAATACCAGATACGCAGTATTTT.

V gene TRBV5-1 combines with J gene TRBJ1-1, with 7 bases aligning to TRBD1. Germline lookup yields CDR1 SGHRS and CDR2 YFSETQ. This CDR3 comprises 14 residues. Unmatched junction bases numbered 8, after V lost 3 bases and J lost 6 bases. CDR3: CASSYNDRVSEAFF. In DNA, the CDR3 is TGCGCCAGCAGCTACAACGACAGGGTTTCTGAAGCTTTCTTT.

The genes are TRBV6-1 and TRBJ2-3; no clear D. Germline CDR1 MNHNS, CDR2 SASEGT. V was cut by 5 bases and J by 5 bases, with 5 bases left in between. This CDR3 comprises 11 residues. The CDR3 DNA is TGTGCCAGCAGTAGCCAAGATACGCAGTATTTT. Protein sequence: CASSSQDTQYF.

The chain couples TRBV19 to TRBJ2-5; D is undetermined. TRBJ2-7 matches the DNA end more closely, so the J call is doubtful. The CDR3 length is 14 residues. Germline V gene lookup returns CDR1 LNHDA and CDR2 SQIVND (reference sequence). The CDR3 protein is CASSRGNPSYEQYF. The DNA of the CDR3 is TGTGCCAGTAGTCGCGGTAACCCCTCCTACGAGCAGTACTTC.

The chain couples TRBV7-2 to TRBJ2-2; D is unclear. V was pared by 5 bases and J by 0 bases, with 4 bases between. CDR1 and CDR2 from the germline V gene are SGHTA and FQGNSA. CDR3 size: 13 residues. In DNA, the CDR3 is TGTGCCAGCAGCCCAACGAACACCGGGGAGCTGTTTTTT. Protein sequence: CASSPTNTGELFF. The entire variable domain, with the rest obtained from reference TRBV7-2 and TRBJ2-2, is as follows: GAGVSQSPSNKVTEKGKDVELRCDPISGHTALYWYRQSLGQGLEFLIYFQGNSAPDKSGLPSDRFSAERTGGSVSTLTIQRTQQEDSAVYLCASSPTNTGELFFGEGSRLTVL.

The DNA of the CDR3 is TGTGCCAGCAGGGGACAGGAAGCCTATGGCTACACCTTC. It translates to CASRGQEAYGYTF. The chain joins TRBV28 to TRBJ1-2, with 8 bases matching TRBD1. V trimming: 6 bases; J trimming: 4 bases; junction bases outside the gene matches: 4. Germline CDR1 MDHEN, CDR2 SYDVKM. The CDR3 has 13 amino acids.

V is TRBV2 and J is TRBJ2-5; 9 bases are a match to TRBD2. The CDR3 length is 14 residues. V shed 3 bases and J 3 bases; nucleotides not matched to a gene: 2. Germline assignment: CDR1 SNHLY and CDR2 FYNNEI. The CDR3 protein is CASSDAGGKETQYF. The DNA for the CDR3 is TGTGCCAGCAGTGATGCGGGGGGGAAAGAGACCCAGTACTTC. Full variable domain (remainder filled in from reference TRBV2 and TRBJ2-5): EPEVTQTPSHQVTQMGQEVILRCVPISNHLYFYWYRQILGQKVEFLVSFYNNEISEKSEIFDDQFSVERPDGSNFTLKIRSTKLEDSAMYFCASSDAGGKETQYFGPGTRLLVL.

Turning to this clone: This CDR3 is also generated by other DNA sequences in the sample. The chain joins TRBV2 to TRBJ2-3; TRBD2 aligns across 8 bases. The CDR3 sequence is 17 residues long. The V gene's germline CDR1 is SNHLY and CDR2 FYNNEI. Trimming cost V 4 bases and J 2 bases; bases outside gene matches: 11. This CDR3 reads CASSGHFAGGFTDTQYF. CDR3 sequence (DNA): TGTGCCAGCAGTGGACATTTTGCGGGGGGATTCACAGATACGCAGTATTTT.

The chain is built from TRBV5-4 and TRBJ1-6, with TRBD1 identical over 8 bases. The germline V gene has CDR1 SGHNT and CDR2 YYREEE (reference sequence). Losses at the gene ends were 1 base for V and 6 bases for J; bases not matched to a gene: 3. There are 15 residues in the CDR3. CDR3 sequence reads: CASSLPGGINSPLHF. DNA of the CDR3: TGTGCCAGCAGCTTGCCAGGGGGCATTAATTCACCCCTCCACTTT.